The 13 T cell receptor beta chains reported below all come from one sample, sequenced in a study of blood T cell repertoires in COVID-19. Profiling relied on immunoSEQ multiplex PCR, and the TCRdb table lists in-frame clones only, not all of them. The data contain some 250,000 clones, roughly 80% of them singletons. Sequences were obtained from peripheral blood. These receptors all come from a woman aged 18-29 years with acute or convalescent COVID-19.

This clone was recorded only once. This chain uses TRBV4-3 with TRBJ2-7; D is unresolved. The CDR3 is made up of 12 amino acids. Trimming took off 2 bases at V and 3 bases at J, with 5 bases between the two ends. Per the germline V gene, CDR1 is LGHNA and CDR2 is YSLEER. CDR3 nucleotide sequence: TGCGCCAGCAGCCAAACGGGCTACGAGCAGTACTTC. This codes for CASSQTGYEQYF.

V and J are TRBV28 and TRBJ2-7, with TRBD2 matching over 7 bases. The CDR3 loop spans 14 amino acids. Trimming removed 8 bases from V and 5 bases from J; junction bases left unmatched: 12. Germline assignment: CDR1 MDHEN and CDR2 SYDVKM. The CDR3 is CASGAAGRVHEQYF. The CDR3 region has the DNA TGTGCCAGCGGTGCGGCGGGGAGGGTACACGAGCAGTACTTC.

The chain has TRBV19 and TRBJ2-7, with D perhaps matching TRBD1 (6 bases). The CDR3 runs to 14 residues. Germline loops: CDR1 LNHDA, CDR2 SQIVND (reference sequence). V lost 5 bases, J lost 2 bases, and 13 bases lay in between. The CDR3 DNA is TGTGCCAGTAGTCGGACAGCCCAAACCTACGAGCAGTACTTC. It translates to CASSRTAQTYEQYF. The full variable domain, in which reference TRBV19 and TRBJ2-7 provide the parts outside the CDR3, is DGGITQSPKYLFRKEGQNVTLSCEQNLNHDAMYWYRQDPGQGLRLIYYSQIVNDFQKGDIAEGYSVSREKKESFPLTVTSAQKNPTAFYLCASSRTAQTYEQYFGPGTRLTVT.

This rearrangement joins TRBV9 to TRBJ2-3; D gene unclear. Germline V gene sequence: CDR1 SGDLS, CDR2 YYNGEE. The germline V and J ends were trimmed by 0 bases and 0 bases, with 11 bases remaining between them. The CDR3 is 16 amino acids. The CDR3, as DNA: TGTGCCAGCAGCGTAGGGTTTCCAACTAGCACAGATACGCAGTATTTT. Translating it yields CASSVGFPTSTDTQYF.

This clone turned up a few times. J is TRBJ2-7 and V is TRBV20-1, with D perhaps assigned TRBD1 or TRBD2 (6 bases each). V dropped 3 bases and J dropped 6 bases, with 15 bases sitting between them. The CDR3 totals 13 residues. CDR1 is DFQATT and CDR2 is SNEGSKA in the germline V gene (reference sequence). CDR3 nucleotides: TGCAGTGCTAGTGCGGGACACATGGGCGAGCAGTACTTC. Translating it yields CSASAGHMGEQYF.

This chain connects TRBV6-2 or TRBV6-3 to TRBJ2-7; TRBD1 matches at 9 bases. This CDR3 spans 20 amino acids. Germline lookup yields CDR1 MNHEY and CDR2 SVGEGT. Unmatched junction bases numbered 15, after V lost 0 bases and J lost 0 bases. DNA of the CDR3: TGTGCCAGCAGTTACTCGATAGAGGGACAGGGAACAATTAACTCCTACGAGCAGTACTTC. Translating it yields CASSYSIEGQGTINSYEQYF.

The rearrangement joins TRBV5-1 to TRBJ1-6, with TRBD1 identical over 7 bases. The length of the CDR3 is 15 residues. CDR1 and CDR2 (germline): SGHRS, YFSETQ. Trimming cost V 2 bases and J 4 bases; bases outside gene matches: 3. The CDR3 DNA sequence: TGCGCCAGCAGCTTAGAGGACAGGTATAATTCACCCCTCCACTTT. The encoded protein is CASSLEDRYNSPLHF. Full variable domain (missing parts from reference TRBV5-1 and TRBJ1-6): KAGVTQTPRYLIKTRGQQVTLSCSPISGHRSVSWYQQTPGQGLQFLFEYFSETQRNKGNFPGRFSGRQFSNSRSEMNVSTLELGDSALYLCASSLEDRYNSPLHFGNGTRLTVT.

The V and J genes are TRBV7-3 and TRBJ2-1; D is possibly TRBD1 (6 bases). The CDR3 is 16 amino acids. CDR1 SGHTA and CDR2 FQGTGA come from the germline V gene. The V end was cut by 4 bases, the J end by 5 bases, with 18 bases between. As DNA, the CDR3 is TGTGCCAGCAGCTCAGGGGATTGGGGCAGTGACAATGAGCAGTTCTTC. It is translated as CASSSGDWGSDNEQFF.

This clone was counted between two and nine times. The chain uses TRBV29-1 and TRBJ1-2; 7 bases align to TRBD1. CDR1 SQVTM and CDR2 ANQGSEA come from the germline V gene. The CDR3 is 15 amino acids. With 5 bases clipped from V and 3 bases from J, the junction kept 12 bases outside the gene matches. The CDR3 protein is CSVLGQLTRDYGYTF. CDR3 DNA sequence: TGCAGCGTTTTGGGACAGCTCACCCGGGACTATGGCTACACCTTC.

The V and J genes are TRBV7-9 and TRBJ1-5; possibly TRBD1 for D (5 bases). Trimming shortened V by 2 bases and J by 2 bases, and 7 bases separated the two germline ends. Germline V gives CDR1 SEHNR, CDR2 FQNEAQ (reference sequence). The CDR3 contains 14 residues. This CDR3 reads CASSLSGGNQPQHF. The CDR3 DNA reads TGTGCCAGCAGCTTATCGGGGGGCAATCAGCCCCAGCATTTT.

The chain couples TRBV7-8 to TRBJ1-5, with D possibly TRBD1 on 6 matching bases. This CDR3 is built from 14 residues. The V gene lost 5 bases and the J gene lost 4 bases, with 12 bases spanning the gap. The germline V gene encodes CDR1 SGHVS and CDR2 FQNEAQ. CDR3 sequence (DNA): TGTGCCAGCAGCAGGAACAGGGCAAATCAGCCCCAGCATTTT. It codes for CASSRNRANQPQHF. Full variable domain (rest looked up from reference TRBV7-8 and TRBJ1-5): GAGVSQSPRYKVAKRGQDVALRCDPISGHVSLFWYQQALGQGPEFLTYFQNEAQLDKSGLPSDRFFAERPEGSVSTLKIQRTQQEDSAVYLCASSRNRANQPQHFGDGTRLSIL.

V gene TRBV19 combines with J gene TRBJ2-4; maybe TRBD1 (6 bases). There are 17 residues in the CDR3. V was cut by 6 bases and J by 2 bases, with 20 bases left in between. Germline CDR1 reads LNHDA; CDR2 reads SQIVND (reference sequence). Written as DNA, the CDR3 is TGTGCCAGTAGGGGAAATCAGGGGATTTCTCCCAAAAACATTCAGTACTTC. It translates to CASRGNQGISPKNIQYF.

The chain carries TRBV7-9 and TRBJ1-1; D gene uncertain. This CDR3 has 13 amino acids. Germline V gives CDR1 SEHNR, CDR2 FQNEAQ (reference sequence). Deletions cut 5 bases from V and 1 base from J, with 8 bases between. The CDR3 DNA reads TGTGCCAGCAGCCCGCGACAGAACACTGAAGCTTTCTTT. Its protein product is CASSPRQNTEAFF.